Listed below are T cell receptor beta chains from one sample, sequenced in a study of technical replicates of blood from several donors. Profiling relied on immunoSEQ multiplex PCR, and the TCRdb table lists in-frame clones only, not all of them. This table holds roughly 81,000 clones, around 86% found once. What was sequenced was PBMCs. The receptors were gathered from a human donor in good health. Some clones in this sample may be carry-over from other donors' samples. Each CDR3 is given with its conserved first and last residue. The D gene is left open where the match is weak. Clone size is stated in some rows and not others, as once, few, many or a class when expanded.

TRBV4-1	15	-	TRBJ1-6	-	CASSQEASYNSPLHF	TGCGCCAGCAGCCAAGAGGCAAGCTATAATTCACCCCTCCACTTT
TRBV4-3	17	-	TRBJ2-2	-	CASSLASAGMNTGELFF	TGCGCCAGCAGCCTCGCGTCGGCAGGGATGAACACCGGGGAGCTGTTTTTT
TRBV4-1	13	-	TRBJ2-7	-	CASSQGSAYEQYF	TGCGCCAGCAGCCAAGGCAGCGCCTACGAGCAGTACTTC
TRBV6-5	12	-	TRBJ1-4	TRBD1	CASRKQGLKLFF	TGTGCCAGCAGAAAACAGGGGCTAAAACTGTTTTTT
TRBV7-9	14	-	TRBJ1-1	TRBD1	CASSTRTGDTEAFF	TGTGCCAGCAGTACAAGAACAGGGGACACTGAAGCTTTCTTT
TRBV6-4	14	few	TRBJ1-1	-	CASSPRAVVTEAFF	TGTGCCAGCAGCCCGCGGGCGGTTGTCACTGAAGCTTTCTTT
TRBV5-1	13	-	TRBJ2-2	TRBD1	CASSGTGAGELFF	TGCGCCAGCAGCGGGACAGGGGCCGGGGAGCTGTTTTTT
TRBV6-6	13	few	TRBJ1-4	-	CASSPRQGEKLFF	TGTGCCAGCAGTCCCCGCCAGGGTGAAAAACTGTTTTTT
TRBV7-2	12	-	TRBJ1-2	-	CASSNTGYGYTF	TGTGCCAGCAGCAATACAGGGTATGGCTACACCTTC
TRBV30	13	-	TRBJ2-7	TRBD1	CAWSRQGAYEQYF	TGTGCCTGGAGCCGACAGGGGGCTTACGAGCAGTACTTC
TRBV6-1	16	-	TRBJ1-5	-	CASSEFHGLSNQPQHF	TGTGCCAGCAGTGAATTTCACGGACTTAGCAATCAGCCCCAGCATTTT
TRBV19	16	-	TRBJ2-1	TRBD2	CASSRVELAGTDEQFF	TGTGCCAGTAGTAGAGTGGAACTAGCGGGAACCGATGAGCAGTTCTTC
TRBV5-4	17	-	TRBJ1-3	TRBD1	CASSLGGQGARGNTIYF	TGTGCCAGCAGCTTGGGGGGCCAGGGGGCTCGTGGAAACACCATATATTTT
TRBV23-1	11	-	TRBJ1-5	-	CARGVNQPQHF	TGCGCCCGGGGGGTTAATCAGCCCCAGCATTTT
TRBV7-8	14	-	TRBJ2-1	-	CASAHDIQINEQFF	TGTGCCAGCGCCCACGACATCCAAATCAATGAGCAGTTCTTC
TRBV30	12	few	TRBJ1-1	-	CAWIGGGTEAFF	TGTGCCTGGATCGGTGGCGGGACTGAAGCTTTCTTT
TRBV4-3	15	-	TRBJ2-7	TRBD1	CASSPGQGGKNEQYF	TGCGCCAGCAGCCCGGGACAGGGAGGAAAAAACGAGCAGTACTTC
TRBV19	17	-	TRBJ1-6	-	CASSIRTLRAGNSPLHF	TGTGCCAGTAGTATCCGAACATTACGGGCGGGTAATTCACCCCTCCACTTT
TRBV28	15	-	TRBJ2-5	-	CASSFGGGIQETQYF	TGTGCCAGCAGTTTCGGAGGCGGGATCCAAGAGACCCAGTACTTC
TRBV5-1	17	-	TRBJ2-2	TRBD1	CASSLPRTGGFTGELFF	TGCGCCAGCAGCCTACCCCGGACAGGGGGATTCACCGGGGAGCTGTTTTTT
TRBV6-1	15	-	TRBJ1-6	-	CASSATGTSWSPLHF	TGTGCCAGCAGTGCGACAGGCACTTCCTGGTCACCCCTCCACTTT
TRBV14	16	once	TRBJ1-1	TRBD1	CASSLSQGAWDTEAFF	TGTGCCAGCAGCCTGTCACAGGGGGCGTGGGACACTGAAGCTTTCTTT
TRBV12-5	15	-	TRBJ2-5	-	CASGLVGTRGETQYF	TGTGCTAGTGGTTTGGTTGGGACTCGGGGGGAGACCCAGTACTTC
TRBV9	13	-	TRBJ2-5	TRBD1	CASDRTGGETQYF	TGTGCCAGCGACCGGACAGGCGGAGAGACCCAGTACTTC
TRBV25-1	15	-	TRBJ1-2	-	CASSEPGGAGYGYTF	TGTGCCAGCAGTGAACCTGGGGGCGCGGGCTATGGCTACACCTTC
TRBV4-1	15	once	TRBJ1-2	TRBD1	CASSQDSGQGTGYTF	TGCGCCAGCAGCCAAGATTCGGGACAGGGTACAGGCTACACCTTC
TRBV4-3	15	once	TRBJ2-1	TRBD2	CASSQVAGGEFEQFF	TGCGCCAGCAGCCAAGTAGCGGGAGGAGAGTTTGAGCAGTTCTTC
TRBV5-1	15	-	TRBJ1-6	-	CASSMAPDTYSPLHF	TGCGCCAGCAGCATGGCCCCGGACACTTATTCACCCCTCCACTTT
TRBV7-2	15	-	TRBJ2-3	-	CASSLLATDTDTQYF	TGTGCCAGCAGCTTACTAGCCACAGACACAGATACGCAGTATTTT
TRBV6-5	11	-	TRBJ2-7	-	CASQGGYEQYF	TGTGCCAGTCAGGGTGGCTACGAGCAGTACTTC
TRBV18	13	-	TRBJ1-1	TRBD1	CASSTDRGVKAFF	TGTGCCAGCTCAACGGACAGGGGAGTGAAGGCTTTCTTT
TRBV5-6	13	-	TRBJ2-7	-	CASSLENTYEQYF	TGTGCCAGCAGCTTGGAAAACACCTACGAGCAGTACTTC
TRBV6-6	13	-	TRBJ1-2	-	CAHAASDGYGYTF	TGTGCCCACGCAGCGTCGGATGGGTATGGCTACACCTTC
TRBV7-2	15	-	TRBJ2-2	TRBD1	CASSLQAGGTGELFF	TGTGCCAGCAGCTTACAGGCAGGGGGCACCGGGGAGCTGTTTTTT
TRBV27	15	-	TRBJ2-3	TRBD1	CASRSGGRRTDTQYF	TGTGCCAGTCGATCAGGGGGCAGGAGAACAGATACGCAGTATTTT
TRBV4-2	17	-	TRBJ2-5	TRBD2	CASSHLAGTLGGETQYF	TGTGCCAGCAGCCACTTAGCGGGGACCCTCGGCGGAGAGACCCAGTACTTC
TRBV4-3	17	-	TRBJ2-7	-	CASSPPFIERSFYEQYF	TGCGCCAGCAGCCCCCCCTTTATCGAGCGGTCTTTCTACGAGCAGTACTTC